This record looks at one TCR beta chain sequence and its context. CDR3 length: 13 amino acids. With 5 bases clipped from V and 8 bases from J, the junction kept 6 bases outside the gene matches. Germline CDR1 is SQVTM and CDR2 is ANQGSEA. This sample was taken from a study of CD8 T cells in Susac syndrome. TCR beta sequencing covered blood CD8+ and CD4+ T cells. FACS was used to enrich TEMRA cells, whereas the CD8+ and CD4+ T cells were obtained by negative isolation. RNA was extracted with the RNeasy kit, and a quantity of 0.5 to 1 ug was reverse transcribed using random hexamers. immunoSEQ multiplex PCR amplified TCR beta CDR3 across 54 Vbeta, 13 Jbeta. A single record per CDR3 protein comes from TCRdb applying MiXCR to the immunoSEQ multiplex PCR reads. The table lists fewer than 200,000 distinct CDR3 sequences, about 95% of them singletons.

This TCR was recovered from a human donor with multiple sclerosis. The sequencing input was CD8+ T cells from PBMCs. V usage is TRBV29-1 and J usage is TRBJ1-2, with TRBD1 matching over 12 bases. CDR3 residues: CSVRGQGALGYTF. As DNA, the CDR3 is TGCAGCGTTAGGGGACAGGGGGCCCTGGGCTACACCTTC.